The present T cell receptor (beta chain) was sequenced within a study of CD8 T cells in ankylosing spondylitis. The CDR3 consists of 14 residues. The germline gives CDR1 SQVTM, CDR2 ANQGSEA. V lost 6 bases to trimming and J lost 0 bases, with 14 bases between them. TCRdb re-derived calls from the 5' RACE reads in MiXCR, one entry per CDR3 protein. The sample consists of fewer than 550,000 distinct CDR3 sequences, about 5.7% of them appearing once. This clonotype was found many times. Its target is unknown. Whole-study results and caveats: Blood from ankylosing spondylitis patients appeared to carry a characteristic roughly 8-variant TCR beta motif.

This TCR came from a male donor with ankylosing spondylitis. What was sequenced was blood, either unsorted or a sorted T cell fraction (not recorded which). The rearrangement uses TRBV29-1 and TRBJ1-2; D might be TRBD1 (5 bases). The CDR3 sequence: CSVDRDGSNYGYTF. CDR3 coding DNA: TGCAGCGTAGACCGGGACGGGTCTAACTATGGCTACACCTTC.